This entry lists 24 T cell receptor beta chains sequenced from one sample in a study of T-cell reconstitution after alpha-beta-depleted transplantation in children. Unique molecular identifiers were incorporated into the prepared TCRbeta library. TCRdb re-called the PCR reads with MiXCR, one entry per CDR3 protein. This sample has about 300,000 distinct CDR3 sequences, with less than 9.5% found just once. For these TCRs, the target antigens are not known. Findings of the study overall: At one year after transplant, newly produced T cells mostly accounted for T-cell counts and diversity.

The specimen comprised peripheral blood, sampled 360 days after TCRalphabeta/CD19-depleted stem cell transplant. These receptors were taken from a female patient younger than 10 who had a stem cell transplant for Fanconi anemia, so the T cells may come from the graft donor.

The chain recombines TRBV28 with TRBJ1-1, with D hard to call. With 4 bases removed from V and 4 bases from J, the gap between germline ends came to 10 bases. Germline V gene sequence: CDR1 MDHEN, CDR2 SYDVKM. The CDR3 contains 13 residues. The CDR3 sequence is CASSWEAGTEAFF. CDR3 DNA sequence: TGTGCCAGCAGTTGGGAGGCGGGCACTGAAGCTTTCTTT.

The rearrangement uses TRBV11-1 and TRBJ2-7; possibly TRBD1 for D (6 bases). Germline CDR1 SGHAT, CDR2 FQDESV (reference sequence). The CDR3 loop spans 15 amino acids. V shed 1 base and J shed 3 bases, with 13 bases lying between them. CDR3 region: CASSLDRTEIYEQYF. The CDR3 coding sequence is TGTGCCAGCAGCTTAGACCGGACAGAAATCTACGAGCAGTACTTC.

This clonotype showed up just a few times. The chain is built from TRBV7-8 and TRBJ1-3; D ambiguous. Trimming shortened V by 4 bases and J by 7 bases, and 14 bases separated the two germline ends. The CDR3 is 14 amino acids. Germline V gene sequence: CDR1 SGHVS, CDR2 FQNEAQ. In DNA form, the CDR3 reads TGTGCCAGCAGCTCTTGGGCGACGGGTAACACCATATATTTT. Translated, it gives CASSSWATGNTIYF.

This clonotype was detected a few times. The chain uses TRBV5-1 and TRBJ1-1; D is perhaps TRBD1 (6 bases). V gave up 0 bases and J gave up 0 bases, with 12 bases separating them. This CDR3 comprises 16 residues. From germline, CDR1 is SGHRS and CDR2 YFSETQ. The CDR3 DNA reads as TGCGCCAGCAGCTTGGGGCCACAGGGAGTGAACACTGAAGCTTTCTTT. Translation gives CASSLGPQGVNTEAFF.

With regard to this clonotype: Just one base apart from a much larger clone, this may be a read error. V gene TRBV6-4 combines with J gene TRBJ2-2, with 7 bases matching TRBD1. The CDR3 length is 14 residues. Germline CDR1 MRHNA, CDR2 SNTAGT. CDR3 sequence: CTSKPTGHTGELFF. CDR3 bases: TGTACCAGCAAACCGACAGGGCACACCGGGGAGCTGTTTTTT.

This clonotype has only a few counts. CDR3 sequence (DNA): TGCGCCAGCAGCTTGGGTGGGGATAATTCACCCCTCCACTTT. Protein: CASSLGGDNSPLHF. The V gene is TRBV5-1, the J gene TRBJ1-6; D is unclear. CDR1 and CDR2 (germline): SGHRS, YFSETQ. V lost 0 bases and J lost 5, with 6 bases in between. This CDR3 spans 14 amino acids.

This clonotype was recorded a few times. This chain uses TRBV20-1 with TRBJ2-7, with 9 bases that match TRBD2. The CDR3 has 17 residues. J lost 3 bases, V lost 5 bases, and 17 bases had no gene match. Germline V gene lookup returns CDR1 DFQATT and CDR2 SNEGSKA (reference sequence). CDR3 sequence: CSAGSASGKGPLYEQYF. The CDR3 nucleotides are TGCAGTGCTGGGTCGGCTAGCGGGAAAGGTCCTCTCTACGAGCAGTACTTC.

This clonotype was observed a handful of times. The genes are TRBV4-3 and TRBJ1-2; no clear D. The germline gives CDR1 LGHNA, CDR2 YSLEER. This CDR3 comprises 15 residues. Trimming cost V 0 bases and J 8 bases, with 16 bases left between them. The CDR3 here is CASSQDRAGRLGYTF. CDR3 nucleotide sequence: TGCGCCAGCAGCCAAGATCGGGCAGGACGGTTGGGCTACACCTTC.

This clonotype was found many times. The chain uses TRBV5-1 and TRBJ2-1; 7 nucleotides agree with TRBD2. Germline assignment: CDR1 SGHRS and CDR2 YFSETQ. After removal of 2 bases from V and 10 bases from J, the junction contained 9 bases not matched to a gene. This CDR3 contains 14 residues. CDR3 protein: CASSLGLGGVEQFF. The CDR3 nucleotides are TGCGCCAGCAGCTTAGGACTAGGAGGCGTGGAGCAGTTCTTC.

The sample holds a few counts of this clonotype. This chain connects TRBV5-1 to TRBJ2-2; TRBD1 aligns across 8 bases. Germline lookup yields CDR1 SGHRS and CDR2 YFSETQ. V lost 2 bases and J lost 5; bases outside the gene matches: 5. This CDR3 spans 15 amino acids. The CDR3 spells CASSLSGGPTGELFF. The CDR3 region has the DNA TGCGCCAGCAGCTTATCAGGGGGCCCGACCGGGGAGCTGTTTTTT. Drawing the rest from reference TRBV5-1 and TRBJ2-2, the complete variable domain is KAGVTQTPRYLIKTRGQQVTLSCSPISGHRSVSWYQQTPGQGLQFLFEYFSETQRNKGNFPGRFSGRQFSNSRSEMNVSTLELGDSALYLCASSLSGGPTGELFFGEGSRLTVL.

This clonotype came up many times. The rearrangement joins TRBV11-2 to TRBJ2-2; 15 nucleotides line up with TRBD2. With V trimmed by 4 bases and J by 4 bases, 7 bases remained unmatched. Germline values: CDR1 SGHAT, CDR2 FQNNGV. CDR3 length: 18 amino acids. CDR3 protein: CASSSGLAGGSVTGELFF. The CDR3, as DNA: TGTGCCAGCAGCTCCGGACTAGCGGGGGGGTCTGTCACCGGGGAGCTGTTTTTT.

This clonotype has more than one count but fewer than ten. This chain links TRBV27 with TRBJ1-1; 8 bases fit TRBD1. CDR1 is MNHEY and CDR2 is SMNVEV in the germline V gene (reference sequence). This CDR3 is built from 13 residues. The V gene end was trimmed by 5 bases and the J gene end by 6 bases; junction bases not matched to a gene: 5. The chain's CDR3 is CASSPRQGSEAFF. The CDR3 region has the DNA TGTGCCAGCAGTCCCCGACAGGGGTCTGAAGCTTTCTTT.

This clonotype has only a few counts. V gene TRBV28 combines with J gene TRBJ2-4, with a tentative D call TRBD2 (6 bases). CDR1 is MDHEN and CDR2 is SYDVKM in the germline V gene. Deletions cut 7 bases from V and 11 bases from J, with 18 bases between. The CDR3 is made up of 13 amino acids. CDR3: CASNSPVGTLQYF. CDR3 nucleotides: TGTGCCAGCAATTCCCCGGTGGGGACTCTTCAGTACTTC.

J is TRBJ2-7 and V is TRBV6-1; weak D call: TRBD1 (6 bases). Germline-derived CDR1 and CDR2 are MNHNS and SASEGT. Between the trimmed V and J ends, which lost 4 bases and 0 bases, there was a span of 10 bases. This CDR3 region has 14 residues. The CDR3 bases are TGTGCCAGCAGTGTGACAGGCGTCTCCTACGAGCAGTACTTC. It translates to CASSVTGVSYEQYF.

The rearrangement uses TRBV11-3 and TRBJ2-2; unclear D gene. Germline V gives CDR1 SGHNT, CDR2 YENEEA. The CDR3 runs to 14 residues. V was clipped by 2 bases and J by 6 bases, with 10 bases between them. The CDR3 nucleotides read TGTGCCAGCAGCTTAACGATGTATGCCGGGGAGCTGTTTTTT. This encodes CASSLTMYAGELFF.

This clonotype was found many times. This chain uses TRBV20-1 with TRBJ2-2; a weak D match, TRBD2 (5 bases). V was clipped by 6 bases and J by 5 bases, with 13 bases between them. CDR3 size: 13 residues. The V gene's germline CDR1 is DFQATT and CDR2 SNEGSKA (reference sequence). CDR3 in DNA: TGCAGTGCCGCCCCGAGAGGGACCGGGGAGCTGTTTTTT. Translated: CSAAPRGTGELFF.

This clonotype was observed a few times. The chain joins TRBV28 to TRBJ2-7, with D possibly matching TRBD2 (5 bases). CDR3 length equals 15 residues. Trimming removed 2 bases at V and 3 bases at J, with 14 bases between. Germline V gene data show CDR1 as MDHEN and CDR2 as SYDVKM. This CDR3 is CASSLIGVGDYEQYF. CDR3 nucleotide sequence: TGTGCCAGCAGTTTAATCGGGGTTGGGGACTACGAGCAGTACTTC.

The chain recombines TRBV4-2 with TRBJ2-7; TRBD2 is a possible D gene (5 bases). Trimming stripped 1 base from V and 2 bases from J, with 9 bases between. The CDR3 length is 14 residues. Germline CDR1 is LGHNA and CDR2 is YNFKEQ. CDR3 DNA: TGTGCCAGCAGCCAAGGGGTCGGGACCTACGAGCAGTACTTC. Translated: CASSQGVGTYEQYF.

Many counts were recorded for this clonotype. This chain uses TRBV12-3 or TRBV12-4 with TRBJ2-5; D possibly corresponds to TRBD1 (6 bases). The germline V and J ends were trimmed by 7 bases and 1 base, with 16 bases remaining between them. The length of the CDR3 is 15 residues. CDR3 nucleotide sequence: TGTGCCAGCACCATGGCTAGGGGGATCCAAGAGACCCAGTACTTC. Residues: CASTMARGIQETQYF.

This clonotype has at least ten counts. V gene TRBV20-1 combines with J gene TRBJ2-2; 11 nucleotides match TRBD2. The V segment lost 5 bases and the J segment 1 base; nucleotides outside the gene matches: 3. The CDR3 contains 15 residues. Germline CDR1 and CDR2: DFQATT and SNEGSKA (reference sequence). This chain's CDR3 is CSAGTSGRNTGELFF. The CDR3 nucleotides read TGCAGTGCTGGAACTAGCGGGAGGAACACCGGGGAGCTGTTTTTT.

This clonotype occurred many times. CDR3 coding DNA: TGTGCCAGCGCGGGGGAGGGAGGAAACACCATATATTTT. It encodes CASAGEGGNTIYF. The chain is built from TRBV12-3 or TRBV12-4 and TRBJ1-3, with D perhaps TRBD1 (5 bases). Trimming took off 8 bases at V and 4 bases at J, with 12 bases between the two ends. This CDR3 has 13 amino acids.

This clonotype was picked up many times. The chain couples TRBV28 to TRBJ2-7; D is possibly TRBD1 (6 bases). V lost 6 bases and J 3 bases, leaving 15 bases between the germline ends. The germline CDR1 and CDR2 sequences are MDHEN and SYDVKM. The CDR3 is 14 residues long. CDR3 in amino acids: CASSIQGADYEQYF. The CDR3 bases are TGTGCCAGCAGCATACAGGGAGCAGACTACGAGCAGTACTTC.

This clonotype was picked up many times. This chain uses TRBV2 with TRBJ2-3; weak D call: TRBD2 (6 bases). Germline V gives CDR1 SNHLY, CDR2 FYNNEI. V gave up 5 bases and J gave up 5 bases, with 23 bases separating them. The CDR3 is made up of 17 amino acids. The chain's CDR3 is CASSYTGTPAQKDTQYF. Written as DNA, the CDR3 is TGTGCCAGCAGTTACACCGGGACTCCCGCACAGAAAGATACGCAGTATTTT.

V is TRBV6-2 or TRBV6-3 and J is TRBJ2-5; TRBD2 matches at 8 bases. The CDR3 runs 15 residues. J was trimmed by 6 bases and V by 6 bases; bases with no gene match: 12. Germline CDR1 and CDR2: MNHEY and SVGEGT. The CDR3 nucleotides read TGTGCCAGCAGGCCCCTAGCGGGCGTAGGGAAGACCCAGTACTTC. Its protein product is CASRPLAGVGKTQYF.